These 9 T cell receptor beta chains share one sample of origin, sequenced in a study of T cell responses to AZD1222 COVID-19 vaccine. TCRdb's copy holds only in-frame clones and misses some; the assay was immunoSEQ multiplex PCR. The data hold under 150,000 clones, with less than 90% observed a single time. The sequencing here drew on peripheral blood, taken on day 0 of AZD1222 vaccination. These receptors came from an adult in good health.

This rearrangement joins TRBV5-8 to TRBJ2-3; TRBD2 agrees at 9 bases. With V trimmed by 2 bases and J by 4 bases, 5 bases remained unmatched. This CDR3 contains 15 residues. In germline, CDR1 is SGHTS, CDR2 YDEGEE. This CDR3 is CASSFLSGGPDTQYF. CDR3 nucleotide sequence: TGTGCCAGCAGCTTTTTAAGCGGGGGGCCAGATACGCAGTATTTT.

Comment on this clone: The identical CDR3 is also encoded by other nucleotide sequences in the sample. This sequence joins TRBV19 and TRBJ1-5; tentatively, D is TRBD1 (6 bases). The CDR3 totals 13 residues. V gave up 5 bases and J gave up 7 bases, with 12 bases separating them. Looked up from germline, CDR1 is LNHDA and CDR2 is SQIVND (reference sequence). The CDR3 sequence is CASSAQGGQPQHF. CDR3 nucleotides: TGTGCCAGTAGTGCACAGGGAGGGCAGCCCCAGCATTTT.

V and J are TRBV30 and TRBJ2-2; 13 bases map to TRBD2. CDR1 and CDR2 from the germline V gene are GTSNPN and SVGIG (reference sequence). CDR3 length equals 16 residues. The ends lost 5 bases at V and 3 bases at J; junction bases unmatched: 6. This chain's CDR3 is CAWEGLAGADTGELFF. The CDR3 DNA reads TGTGCCTGGGAAGGACTAGCGGGAGCTGACACCGGGGAGCTGTTTTTT.

The chain has TRBV7-3 and TRBJ2-3, with 10 bases identical to TRBD2. The junction had 7 bases not matched to a gene; V was cut back by 2 bases and J by 5 bases. This CDR3 contains 16 residues. Germline V lookup: CDR1 SGHTA, CDR2 FQGTGA. The CDR3 sequence: CASSLGLAGEKDTQYF. The CDR3 DNA reads TGTGCCAGCAGCTTAGGCCTAGCGGGAGAAAAAGATACGCAGTATTTT.

The chain has TRBV2 and TRBJ1-1; D not resolved. This CDR3 is built from 13 residues. V gave up 4 bases and J gave up 1 base, with 7 bases separating them. Germline CDR1 SNHLY, CDR2 FYNNEI. The CDR3 DNA is TGTGCCAGCAGTGTCCGGGAGAACACTGAAGCTTTCTTT. Its protein is CASSVRENTEAFF.

The chain recombines TRBV7-2 with TRBJ2-7, with D possibly TRBD1 on 6 matching bases. The CDR3 loop spans 14 amino acids. Germline loops: CDR1 SGHTA, CDR2 FQGNSA. Trimming removed 4 bases at V and 0 bases at J, with 10 bases between. DNA for the CDR3: TGTGCCAGCAGCTACCGGGACAACTCCTACGAGCAGTACTTC. It is translated as CASSYRDNSYEQYF.

This sequence joins TRBV18 and TRBJ1-1; tentatively, D is TRBD1 (5 bases). Trimming left V 4 bases short and J 4 bases short, with 13 bases between. The CDR3 loop spans 14 amino acids. In germline, CDR1 is KGHSH, CDR2 LQKENI. The CDR3 DNA is TGTGCCAGCTCACAATTGGGCGGGGCCACTGAAGCTTTCTTT. Amino acid sequence: CASSQLGGATEAFF.

The genes are TRBV5-1 and TRBJ1-2; 7 bases fit TRBD1. Germline V gives CDR1 SGHRS, CDR2 YFSETQ. CDR3 length equals 15 residues. Germline trimming cut 0 bases from V and 8 bases from J; bases unmatched to any gene: 10. For the CDR3, the DNA is TGCGCCAGCAGCTTGGCCGAGACAGGGCGCGACGGCTACACCTTC. Encoded protein: CASSLAETGRDGYTF.

The chain uses TRBV18 and TRBJ1-3; D is unresolved. The CDR3 has 16 amino acids. V lost 4 bases and J lost 0, with 13 bases in between. Germline assignment: CDR1 KGHSH and CDR2 LQKENI. DNA for the CDR3: TGTGCCAGCTCACTTCTAGAGACGTTCTCTGGAAACACCATATATTTT. This gives the protein CASSLLETFSGNTIYF.